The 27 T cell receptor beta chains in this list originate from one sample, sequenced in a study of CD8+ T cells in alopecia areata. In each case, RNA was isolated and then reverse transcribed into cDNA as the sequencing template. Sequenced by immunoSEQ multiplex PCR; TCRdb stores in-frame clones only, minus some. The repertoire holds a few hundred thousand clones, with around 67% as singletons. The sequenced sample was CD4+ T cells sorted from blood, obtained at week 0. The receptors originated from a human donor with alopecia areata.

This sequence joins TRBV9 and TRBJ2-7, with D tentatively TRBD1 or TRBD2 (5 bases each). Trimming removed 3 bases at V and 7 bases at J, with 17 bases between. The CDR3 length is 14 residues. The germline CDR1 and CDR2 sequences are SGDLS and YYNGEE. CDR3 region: CASSAQPGRSEQYF. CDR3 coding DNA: TGTGCCAGCAGCGCGCAACCGGGACGCTCTGAGCAGTACTTC.

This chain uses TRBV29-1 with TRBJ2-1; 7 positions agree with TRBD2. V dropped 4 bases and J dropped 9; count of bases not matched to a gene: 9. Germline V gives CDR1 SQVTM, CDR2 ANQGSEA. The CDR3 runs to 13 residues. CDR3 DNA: TGCAGCGTTGCAGCGGGGCGGTTTAGTGAGCAGTTCTTC. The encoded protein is CSVAAGRFSEQFF.

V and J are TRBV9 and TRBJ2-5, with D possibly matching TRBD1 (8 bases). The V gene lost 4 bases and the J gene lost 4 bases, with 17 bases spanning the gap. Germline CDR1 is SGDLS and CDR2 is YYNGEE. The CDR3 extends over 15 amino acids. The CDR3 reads CASSSMGGTGETQYF. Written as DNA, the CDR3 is TGTGCCAGCAGCTCAATGGGGGGGACAGGAGAGACCCAGTACTTC.

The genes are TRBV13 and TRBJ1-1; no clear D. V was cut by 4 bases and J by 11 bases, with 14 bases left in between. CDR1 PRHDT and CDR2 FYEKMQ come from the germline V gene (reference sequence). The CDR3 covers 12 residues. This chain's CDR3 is CASSSPKGSAFF. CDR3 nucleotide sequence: TGTGCCAGCAGCTCCCCAAAAGGATCGGCTTTCTTT.

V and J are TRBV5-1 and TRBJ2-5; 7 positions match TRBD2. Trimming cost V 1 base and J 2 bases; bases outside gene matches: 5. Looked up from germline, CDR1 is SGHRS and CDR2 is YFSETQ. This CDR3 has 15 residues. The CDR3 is CASSLLGTTQETQYF. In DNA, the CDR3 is TGCGCCAGCAGCTTGTTGGGGACTACACAAGAGACCCAGTACTTC. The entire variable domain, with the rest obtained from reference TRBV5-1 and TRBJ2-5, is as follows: KAGVTQTPRYLIKTRGQQVTLSCSPISGHRSVSWYQQTPGQGLQFLFEYFSETQRNKGNFPGRFSGRQFSNSRSEMNVSTLELGDSALYLCASSLLGTTQETQYFGPGTRLLVL.

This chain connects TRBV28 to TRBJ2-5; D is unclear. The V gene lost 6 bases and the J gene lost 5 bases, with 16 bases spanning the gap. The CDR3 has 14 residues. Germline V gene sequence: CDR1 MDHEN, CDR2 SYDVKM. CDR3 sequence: CASSPPVRPETQYF. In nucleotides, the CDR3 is TGTGCCAGCAGCCCTCCGGTTCGGCCCGAGACCCAGTACTTC.

Here the CDR3 reads CASRDGEQFF. CDR3 coding DNA: TGTGCCAGCCGAGACGGTGAGCAGTTCTTC. The chain has TRBV6-6 and TRBJ2-1; D gene uncertain. The CDR3 runs 10 residues. Germline V lookup: CDR1 MNHNY, CDR2 SVGAGI (reference sequence). The ends were cut back, 8 bases at V and 9 bases at J, with 8 bases in the middle.

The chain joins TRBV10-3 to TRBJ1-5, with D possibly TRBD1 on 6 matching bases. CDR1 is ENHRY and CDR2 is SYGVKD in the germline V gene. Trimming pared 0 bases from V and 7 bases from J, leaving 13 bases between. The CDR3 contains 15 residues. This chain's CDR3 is CAISESTGGIQPQHF. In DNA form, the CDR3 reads TGTGCCATCAGTGAGTCGACAGGAGGGATCCAGCCCCAGCATTTT.

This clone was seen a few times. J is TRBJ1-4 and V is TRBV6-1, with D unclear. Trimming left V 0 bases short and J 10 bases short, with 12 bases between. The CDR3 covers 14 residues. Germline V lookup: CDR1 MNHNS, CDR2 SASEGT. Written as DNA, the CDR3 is TGTGCCAGCAGTGAAGCGCCCGGGGTTGGAAAACTGTTTTTT. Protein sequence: CASSEAPGVGKLFF.

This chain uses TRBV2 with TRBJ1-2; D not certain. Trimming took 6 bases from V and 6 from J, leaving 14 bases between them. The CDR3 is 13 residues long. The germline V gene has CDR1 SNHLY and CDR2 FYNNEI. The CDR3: CASRPMGVHGYTF. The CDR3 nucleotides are TGTGCCAGCAGACCAATGGGTGTCCATGGCTACACCTTC.

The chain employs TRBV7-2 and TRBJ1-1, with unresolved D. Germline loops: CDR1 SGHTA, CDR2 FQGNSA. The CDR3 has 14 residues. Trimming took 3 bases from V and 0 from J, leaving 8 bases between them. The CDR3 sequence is CASSFGPLNTEAFF. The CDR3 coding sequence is TGTGCCAGCAGCTTTGGGCCCTTGAACACTGAAGCTTTCTTT.

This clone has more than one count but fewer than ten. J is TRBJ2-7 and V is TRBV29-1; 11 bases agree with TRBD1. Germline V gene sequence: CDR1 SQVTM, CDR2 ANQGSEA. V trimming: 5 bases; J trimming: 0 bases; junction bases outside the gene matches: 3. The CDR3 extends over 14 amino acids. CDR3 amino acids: CSVFGQGASYEQYF. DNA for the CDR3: TGCAGCGTTTTTGGACAGGGGGCCTCCTACGAGCAGTACTTC.

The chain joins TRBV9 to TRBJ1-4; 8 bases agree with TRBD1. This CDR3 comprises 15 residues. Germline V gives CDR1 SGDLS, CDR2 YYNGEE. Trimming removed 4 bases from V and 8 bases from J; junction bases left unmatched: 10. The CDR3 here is CASSLTGTGGEKLFF. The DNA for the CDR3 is TGTGCCAGCAGCCTGACCGGGACAGGTGGCGAAAAACTGTTTTTT.

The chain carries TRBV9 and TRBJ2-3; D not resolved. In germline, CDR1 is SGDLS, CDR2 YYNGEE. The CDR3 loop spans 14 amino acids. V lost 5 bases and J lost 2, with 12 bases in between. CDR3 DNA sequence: TGTGCCAGCAGTTGGCCTCGGAACACAGATACGCAGTATTTT. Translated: CASSWPRNTDTQYF. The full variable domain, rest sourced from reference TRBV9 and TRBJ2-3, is DSGVTQTPKHLITATGQRVTLRCSPRSGDLSVYWYQQSLDQGLQFLIQYYNGEERAKGNILERFSAQQFPDLHSELNLSSLELGDSALYFCASSWPRNTDTQYFGPGTRLTVL.

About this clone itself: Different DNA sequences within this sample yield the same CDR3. In DNA, the CDR3 is TGTGCCAGCAGCCTGGCAGATACGCAGTATTTT. This sequence encodes CASSLADTQYF. The V and J genes are TRBV9 and TRBJ2-3; D remains unclear. The CDR3 consists of 11 residues. Per the germline V gene, CDR1 is SGDLS and CDR2 is YYNGEE. V lost 4 bases and J lost 4, with 4 bases in between.

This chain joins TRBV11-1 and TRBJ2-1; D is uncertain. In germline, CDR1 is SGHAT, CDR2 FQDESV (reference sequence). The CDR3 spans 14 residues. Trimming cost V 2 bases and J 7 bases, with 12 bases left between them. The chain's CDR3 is CASSLSIGKNEQFF. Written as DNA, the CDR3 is TGTGCCAGCAGCTTATCTATTGGGAAGAATGAGCAGTTCTTC.

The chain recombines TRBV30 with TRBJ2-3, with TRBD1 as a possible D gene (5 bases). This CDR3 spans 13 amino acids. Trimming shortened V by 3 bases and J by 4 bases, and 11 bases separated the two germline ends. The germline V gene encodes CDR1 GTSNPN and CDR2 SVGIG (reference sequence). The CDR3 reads CAWSRQGSDTQYF. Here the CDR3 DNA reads TGTGCCTGGAGCCGGCAGGGTTCAGATACGCAGTATTTT.

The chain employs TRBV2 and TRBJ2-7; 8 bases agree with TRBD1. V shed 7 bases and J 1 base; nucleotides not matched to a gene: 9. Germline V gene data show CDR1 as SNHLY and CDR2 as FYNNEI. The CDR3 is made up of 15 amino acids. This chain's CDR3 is CASNYRQGTSYEQYF. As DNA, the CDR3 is TGTGCCAGCAACTATAGACAGGGGACTTCCTACGAGCAGTACTTC.

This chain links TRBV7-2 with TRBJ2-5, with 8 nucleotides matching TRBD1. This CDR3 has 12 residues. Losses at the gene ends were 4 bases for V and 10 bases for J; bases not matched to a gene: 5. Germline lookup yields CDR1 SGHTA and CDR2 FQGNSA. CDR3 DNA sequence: TGTGCCAGCAGCTCGAACAGGGGGAACCAGTACTTC. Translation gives CASSSNRGNQYF.

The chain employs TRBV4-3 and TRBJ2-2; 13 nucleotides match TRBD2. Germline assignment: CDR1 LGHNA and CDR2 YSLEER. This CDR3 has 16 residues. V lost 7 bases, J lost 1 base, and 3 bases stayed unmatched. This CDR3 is CASTRLAGGNTGELFF. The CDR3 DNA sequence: TGCGCCAGCACCCGACTAGCGGGGGGGAACACCGGGGAGCTGTTTTTT.

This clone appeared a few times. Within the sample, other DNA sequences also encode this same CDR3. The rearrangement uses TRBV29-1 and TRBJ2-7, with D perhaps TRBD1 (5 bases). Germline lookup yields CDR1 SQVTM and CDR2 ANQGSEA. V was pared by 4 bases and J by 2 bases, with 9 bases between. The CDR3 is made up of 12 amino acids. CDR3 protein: CSVGQGAYEQYF. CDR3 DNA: TGCAGCGTTGGTCAGGGCGCCTACGAGCAGTACTTC.

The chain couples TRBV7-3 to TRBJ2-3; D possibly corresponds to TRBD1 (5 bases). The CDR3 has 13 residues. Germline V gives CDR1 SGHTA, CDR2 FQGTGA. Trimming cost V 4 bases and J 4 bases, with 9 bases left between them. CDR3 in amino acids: CASSSQGADTQYF. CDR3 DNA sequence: TGTGCCAGCAGCTCCCAGGGCGCAGATACGCAGTATTTT. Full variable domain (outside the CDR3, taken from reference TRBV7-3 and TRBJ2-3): GAGVSQTPSNKVTEKGKYVELRCDPISGHTALYWYRQSLGQGPEFLIYFQGTGAADDSGLPNDRFFAVRPEGSVSTLKIQRTERGDSAVYLCASSSQGADTQYFGPGTRLTVL.

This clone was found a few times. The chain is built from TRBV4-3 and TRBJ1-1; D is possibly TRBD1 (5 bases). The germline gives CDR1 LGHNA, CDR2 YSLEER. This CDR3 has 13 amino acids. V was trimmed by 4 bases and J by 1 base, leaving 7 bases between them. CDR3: CASSLGQNTEAFF. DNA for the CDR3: TGCGCCAGCAGCCTCGGACAGAACACTGAAGCTTTCTTT.

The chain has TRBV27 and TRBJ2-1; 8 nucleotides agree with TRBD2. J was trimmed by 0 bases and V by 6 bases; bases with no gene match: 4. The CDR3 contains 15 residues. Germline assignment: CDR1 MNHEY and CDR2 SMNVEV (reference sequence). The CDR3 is CASSRLASSYNEQFF. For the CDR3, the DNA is TGTGCCAGCAGCCGACTAGCGAGCTCCTACAATGAGCAGTTCTTC.

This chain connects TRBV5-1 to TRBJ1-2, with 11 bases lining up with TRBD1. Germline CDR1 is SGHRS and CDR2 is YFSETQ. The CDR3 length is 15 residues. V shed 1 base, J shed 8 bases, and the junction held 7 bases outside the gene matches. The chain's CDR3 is CASSLPPGQGGGYTF. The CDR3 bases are TGCGCCAGCAGCTTGCCGCCGGGACAGGGGGGCGGCTACACCTTC.

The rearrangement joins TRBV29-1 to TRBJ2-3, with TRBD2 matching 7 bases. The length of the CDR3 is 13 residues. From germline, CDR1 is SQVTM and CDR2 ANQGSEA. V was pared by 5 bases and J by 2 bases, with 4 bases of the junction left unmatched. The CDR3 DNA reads TGCAGCGTTAGCGGGGTAAACACAGATACGCAGTATTTT. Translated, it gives CSVSGVNTDTQYF.

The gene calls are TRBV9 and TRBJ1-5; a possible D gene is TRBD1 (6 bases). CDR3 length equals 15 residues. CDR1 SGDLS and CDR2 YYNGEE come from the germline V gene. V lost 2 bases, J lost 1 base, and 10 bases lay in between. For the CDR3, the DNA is TGTGCCAGCAGCGTGGGGGGCCGGAGCAATCAGCCCCAGCATTTT. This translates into CASSVGGRSNQPQHF.